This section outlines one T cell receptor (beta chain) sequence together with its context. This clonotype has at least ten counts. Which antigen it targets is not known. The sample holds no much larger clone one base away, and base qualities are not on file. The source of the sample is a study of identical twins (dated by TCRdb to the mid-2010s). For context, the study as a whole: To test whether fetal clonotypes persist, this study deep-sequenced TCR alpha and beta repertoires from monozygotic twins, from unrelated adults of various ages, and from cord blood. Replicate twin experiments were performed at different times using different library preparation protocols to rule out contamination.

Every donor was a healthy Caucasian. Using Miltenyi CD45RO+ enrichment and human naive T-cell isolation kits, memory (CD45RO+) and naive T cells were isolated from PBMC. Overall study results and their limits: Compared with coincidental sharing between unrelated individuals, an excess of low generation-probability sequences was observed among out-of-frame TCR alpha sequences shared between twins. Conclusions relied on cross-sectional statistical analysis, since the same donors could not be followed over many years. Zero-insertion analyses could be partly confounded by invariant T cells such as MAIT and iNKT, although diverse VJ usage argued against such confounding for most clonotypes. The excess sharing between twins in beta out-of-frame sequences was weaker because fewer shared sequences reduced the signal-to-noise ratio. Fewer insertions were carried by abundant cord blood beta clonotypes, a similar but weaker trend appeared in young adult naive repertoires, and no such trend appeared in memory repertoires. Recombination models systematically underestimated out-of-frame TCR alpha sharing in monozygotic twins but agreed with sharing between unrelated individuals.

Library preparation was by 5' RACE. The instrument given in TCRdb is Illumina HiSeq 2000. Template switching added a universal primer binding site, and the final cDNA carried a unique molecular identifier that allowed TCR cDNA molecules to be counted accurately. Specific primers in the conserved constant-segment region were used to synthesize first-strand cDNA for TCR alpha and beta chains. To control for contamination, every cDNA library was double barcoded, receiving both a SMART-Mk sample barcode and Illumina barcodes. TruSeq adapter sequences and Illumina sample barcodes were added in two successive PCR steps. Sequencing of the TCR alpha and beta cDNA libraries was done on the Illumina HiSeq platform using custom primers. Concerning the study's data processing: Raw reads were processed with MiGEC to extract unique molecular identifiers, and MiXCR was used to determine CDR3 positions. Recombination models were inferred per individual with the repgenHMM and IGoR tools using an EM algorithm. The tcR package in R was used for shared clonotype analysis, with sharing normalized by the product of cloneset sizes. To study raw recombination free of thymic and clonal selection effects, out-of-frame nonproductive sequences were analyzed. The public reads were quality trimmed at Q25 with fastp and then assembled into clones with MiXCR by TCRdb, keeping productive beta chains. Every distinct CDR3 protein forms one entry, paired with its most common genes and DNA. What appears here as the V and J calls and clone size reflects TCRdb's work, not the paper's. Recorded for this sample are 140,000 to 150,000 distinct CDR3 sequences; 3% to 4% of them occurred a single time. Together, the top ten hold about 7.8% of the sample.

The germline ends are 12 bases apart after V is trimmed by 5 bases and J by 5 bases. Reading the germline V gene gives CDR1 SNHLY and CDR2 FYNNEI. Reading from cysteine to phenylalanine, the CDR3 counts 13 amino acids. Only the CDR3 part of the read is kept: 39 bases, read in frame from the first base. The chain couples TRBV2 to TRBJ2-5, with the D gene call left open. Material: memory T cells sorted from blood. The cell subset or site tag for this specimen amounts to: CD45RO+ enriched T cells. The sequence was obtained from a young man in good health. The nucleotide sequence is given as TGTGCCAGCAGTTCCCCCCTGGTCGAGACCCAGTACTTC. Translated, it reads CASSSPLVETQYF.